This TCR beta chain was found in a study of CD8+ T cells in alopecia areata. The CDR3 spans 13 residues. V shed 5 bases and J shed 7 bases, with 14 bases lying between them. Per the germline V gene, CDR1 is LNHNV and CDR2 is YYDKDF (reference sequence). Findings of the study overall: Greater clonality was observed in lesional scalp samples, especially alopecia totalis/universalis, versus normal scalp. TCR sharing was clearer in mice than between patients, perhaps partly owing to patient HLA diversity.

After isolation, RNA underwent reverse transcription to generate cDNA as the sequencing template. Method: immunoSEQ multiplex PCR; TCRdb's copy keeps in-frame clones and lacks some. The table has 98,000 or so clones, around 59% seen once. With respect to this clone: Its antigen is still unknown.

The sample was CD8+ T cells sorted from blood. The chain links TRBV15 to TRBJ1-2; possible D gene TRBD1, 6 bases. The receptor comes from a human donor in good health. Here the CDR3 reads CATSGGAAGGYTF. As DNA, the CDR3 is TGTGCCACCAGCGGGGGGGCGGCTGGTGGCTACACCTTC.